Given below is one T cell receptor (beta chain) in context. What it binds is not known. The sample belongs to a study of T cell responses to AZD1222 COVID-19 vaccine. Study conclusions and caveats: Regions 160-218 and 743-854 dominated among vaccine-associated CD4 TCRs spanning spike.

CDR1 MNHEY and CDR2 SMNVEV come from the germline V gene (reference sequence). CDR3 length: 17 amino acids. Trimming took 4 bases from V and 5 from J; bases not matched to a gene: 9. The protocol was immunoSEQ multiplex PCR, while the TCRdb copy is restricted to in-frame clones and leaves out a portion. The top ten clones hold over 1.5% of a sample with around 140,000 clones, roughly 90% of them seen once. The material was peripheral blood, obtained on day 0 of AZD1222 vaccination. The rearrangement joins TRBV27 to TRBJ1-6, with 9 bases identical to TRBD1. The receptor was derived from an adult in good health. For the CDR3, the DNA is TGTGCCAGCAGTTCGATCCGGGACAGGGCAAATAATTCACCCCTCCACTTT. As protein: CASSSIRDRANNSPLHF.